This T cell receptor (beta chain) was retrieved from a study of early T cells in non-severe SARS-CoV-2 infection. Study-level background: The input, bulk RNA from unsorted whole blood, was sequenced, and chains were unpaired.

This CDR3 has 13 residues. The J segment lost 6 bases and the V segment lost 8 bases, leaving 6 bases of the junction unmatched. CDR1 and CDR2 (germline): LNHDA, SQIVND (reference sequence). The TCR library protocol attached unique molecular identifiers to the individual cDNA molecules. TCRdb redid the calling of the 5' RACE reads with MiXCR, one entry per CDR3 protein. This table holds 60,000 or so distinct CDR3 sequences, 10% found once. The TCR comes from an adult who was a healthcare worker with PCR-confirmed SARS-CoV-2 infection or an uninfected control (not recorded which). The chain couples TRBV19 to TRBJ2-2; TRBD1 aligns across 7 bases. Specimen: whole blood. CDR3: CASGQVRAGELFF. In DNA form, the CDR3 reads TGTGCCAGTGGACAGGTTCGGGCCGGGGAGCTGTTTTTT.